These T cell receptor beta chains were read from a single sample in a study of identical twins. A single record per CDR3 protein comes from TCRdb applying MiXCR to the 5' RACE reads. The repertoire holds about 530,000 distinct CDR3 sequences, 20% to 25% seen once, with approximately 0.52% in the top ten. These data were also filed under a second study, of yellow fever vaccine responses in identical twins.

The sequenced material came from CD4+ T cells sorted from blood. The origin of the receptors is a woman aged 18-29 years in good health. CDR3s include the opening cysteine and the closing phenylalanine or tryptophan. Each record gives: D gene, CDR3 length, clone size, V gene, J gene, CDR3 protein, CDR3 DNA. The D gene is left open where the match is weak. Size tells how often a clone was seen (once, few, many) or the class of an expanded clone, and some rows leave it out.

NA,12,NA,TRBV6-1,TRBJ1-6,CASDTANSPLHF,TGTGCCAGCGACACGGCCAATTCACCCCTCCACTTT
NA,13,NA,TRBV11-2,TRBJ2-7,CASSFAPGFEQYF,TGTGCCAGCAGCTTCGCCCCTGGGTTCGAGCAGTACTTC
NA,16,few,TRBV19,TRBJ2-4,CASSIEGYLAKNIQYF,TGTGCCAGTAGTATAGAAGGGTATCTCGCCAAAAACATTCAGTACTTC
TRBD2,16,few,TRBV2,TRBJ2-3,CASMKGLAGTTDTQYF,TGTGCCAGCATGAAAGGCCTAGCGGGGACCACAGATACGCAGTATTTT
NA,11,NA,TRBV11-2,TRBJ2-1,CASSPPGEQFF,TGTGCCAGCAGCCCCCCCGGTGAGCAGTTCTTC
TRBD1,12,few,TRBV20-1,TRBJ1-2,CSAPRDRGGYTF,TGCAGTGCCCCACGAGACAGGGGGGGCTACACCTTC
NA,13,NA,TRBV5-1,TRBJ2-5,CASSLSRYRTQYF,TGCGCCAGCAGCTTGAGTAGGTACCGGACCCAGTACTTC
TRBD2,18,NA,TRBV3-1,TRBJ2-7,CASSQERGWGTSWSEQYF,TGTGCCAGCAGCCAAGAAAGGGGGTGGGGGACTAGTTGGTCCGAGCAGTACTTC
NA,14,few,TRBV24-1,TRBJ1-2,CATSGSGTVYGYTF,TGTGCCACCAGTGGTTCCGGGACGGTTTATGGCTACACCTTC
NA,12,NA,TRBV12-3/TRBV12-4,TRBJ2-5,CASSWARETQYF,TGTGCCAGCAGTTGGGCACGAGAGACCCAGTACTTC
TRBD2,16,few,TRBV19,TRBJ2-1,CASIPAGVSSYNEQFF,TGTGCCAGTATTCCGGCGGGAGTAAGCTCCTACAATGAGCAGTTCTTC
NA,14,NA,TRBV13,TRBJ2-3,CASSSGRRTDTQYF,TGTGCCAGCAGCTCTGGACGGCGCACAGATACGCAGTATTTT
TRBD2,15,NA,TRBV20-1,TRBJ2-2,CSARTGTSGTGELFF,TGCAGTGCTAGGACCGGGACTAGCGGAACCGGGGAGCTGTTTTTT
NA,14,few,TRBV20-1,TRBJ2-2,CSAREGTLTGELFF,TGCAGTGCTAGAGAAGGGACCCTCACCGGGGAGCTGTTTTTT
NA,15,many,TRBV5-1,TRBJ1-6,CASSPDRPYNSPLHF,TGCGCCAGCAGCCCCGACCGACCATATAATTCACCCCTCCACTTT
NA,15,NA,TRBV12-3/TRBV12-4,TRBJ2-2,CASSLGTLRAGELFF,TGTGCCAGCAGTTTAGGAACCCTGAGGGCCGGGGAGCTGTTTTTT
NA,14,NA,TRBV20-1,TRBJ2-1,CSATFWDRYNEQFF,TGCAGTGCTACATTCTGGGACCGATACAATGAGCAGTTCTTC
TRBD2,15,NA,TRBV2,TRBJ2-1,CASSAGLAPYNEQFF,TGTGCCAGCAGTGCGGGACTAGCGCCATACAATGAGCAGTTCTTC
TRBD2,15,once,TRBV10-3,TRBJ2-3,CAISPRSSGTDTQFF,TGTGCCATCAGTCCCAGGTCTAGCGGAACAGATACGCAGTTTTTT
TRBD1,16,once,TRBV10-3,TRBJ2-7,CAISESTPGQAYEQYF,TGTGCCATCAGTGAGTCGACCCCGGGACAGGCCTACGAGCAGTACTTC
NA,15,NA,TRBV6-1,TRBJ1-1,CASKLVRGPNTEAFF,TGTGCCAGCAAATTGGTTCGGGGACCGAACACTGAAGCTTTCTTT
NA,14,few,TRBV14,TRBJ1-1,CASSQPLFATEAFF,TGTGCCAGCAGCCAACCTCTGTTCGCGACTGAAGCTTTCTTT